The 11 T cell receptor beta chains in this list originate from one sample, sequenced in a study of cytomegalovirus exposure and HLA in healthy donors. Primers included in the PCR were 60 Vbeta and 13 Jbeta primers. Libraries were prepared by immunoSEQ multiplex PCR; TCRdb keeps only in-frame clonotypes and omits some of them. The data contain over 120,000 clones, almost 85% of them seen just once; the ten biggest clones take up about 1.4%. The sample taken for sequencing was PBMCs. The origin of the receptors is a man in his thirties or forties in good health and CMV-seropositive.

The V and J genes are TRBV28 and TRBJ2-7, with a tentative D call TRBD2 (6 bases). The germline CDR1 and CDR2 sequences are MDHEN and SYDVKM. V was pared by 10 bases and J by 4 bases, with 17 bases between. This CDR3 contains 13 residues. The CDR3 DNA reads TGTGCCATAAATGGGGGACTTCGTTACGAGCAGTACTTC. Amino acids: CAINGGLRYEQYF.

In the case of this clone: The same CDR3 can be traced to other DNA sequences in this sample. The J gene is TRBJ2-7, the V gene TRBV28, with 8 bases lining up with TRBD1. The germline CDR1 and CDR2 sequences are MDHEN and SYDVKM. This CDR3 is 14 amino acids long. V was pared by 5 bases and J by 5 bases, with 8 bases of the junction left unmatched. The CDR3 is CASSGQGWYHEQYF. In nucleotides, the CDR3 is TGTGCCAGCAGTGGACAGGGTTGGTACCACGAGCAGTACTTC.

The rearrangement uses TRBV18 and TRBJ2-7; TRBD1 matches at 10 bases. The V gene end was trimmed by 0 bases and the J gene end by 5 bases; junction bases not matched to a gene: 4. The CDR3 is 15 residues long. The V gene's germline CDR1 is KGHSH and CDR2 LQKENI. The CDR3 sequence: CASSPPGQGSHEQYF. The CDR3 DNA reads TGTGCCAGCTCACCACCGGGACAGGGGTCCCACGAGCAGTACTTC.

V and J are TRBV28 and TRBJ2-7; 7 bases line up with TRBD1. V lost 2 bases to trimming and J lost 6 bases; unmatched junction nucleotides: 7. Germline assignment: CDR1 MDHEN and CDR2 SYDVKM. This CDR3 is built from 14 residues. Here the CDR3 reads CASSLPITGVEQYF. DNA of the CDR3: TGTGCCAGCAGTTTACCGATCACAGGGGTCGAGCAGTACTTC. Full variable domain (rest looked up from reference TRBV28 and TRBJ2-7): DVKVTQSSRYLVKRTGEKVFLECVQDMDHENMFWYRQDPGLGLRLIYFSYDVKMKEKGDIPEGYSVSREKKERFSLILESASTNQTSMYLCASSLPITGVEQYFGPGTRLTVT.

The chain carries TRBV4-1 and TRBJ2-3; 8 nucleotides agree with TRBD2. CDR1 and CDR2 (germline): MGHRA, YSYEKL. The CDR3 runs 16 residues. V trimming: 4 bases; J trimming: 6 bases; junction bases outside the gene matches: 12. The CDR3 is CASSPNGLAGRDTQYF. CDR3 DNA sequence: TGCGCCAGCAGCCCTAACGGACTAGCCGGACGGGATACGCAGTATTTT.

The rearrangement uses TRBV19 and TRBJ1-5; 7 bases align to TRBD1. The CDR3 runs 15 residues. Trimming at V came to 6 bases and at J to 3 bases, leaving 8 bases not matched to a gene. Per the germline V gene, CDR1 is LNHDA and CDR2 is SQIVND (reference sequence). The CDR3, as DNA: TGTGCCAGTAGCTGGAACAGGGGCTCCAATCAGCCCCAGCATTTT. This translates into CASSWNRGSNQPQHF.

This clone was counted between two and nine times. The chain combines TRBV6-5 with TRBJ1-1; 8 nucleotides match TRBD1. This CDR3 comprises 13 residues. The V gene's germline CDR1 is MNHEY and CDR2 SVGAGI. The trim removed 6 bases at V and 9 bases at J, leaving 9 bases unmatched. CDR3 sequence: CASRIPGQDQAFF. CDR3 sequence (DNA): TGTGCCAGCAGAATCCCGGGACAGGACCAAGCTTTCTTT.

V and J are TRBV28 and TRBJ2-5; TRBD1 agrees at 10 bases. This CDR3 has 15 amino acids. Germline V gives CDR1 MDHEN, CDR2 SYDVKM. Germline trimming cut 6 bases from V and 4 bases from J; bases unmatched to any gene: 8. In DNA, the CDR3 is TGTGCCAGCAGGACAGGGGGCGTACGGGGAGAGACCCAGTACTTC. This codes for CASRTGGVRGETQYF. Using reference TRBV28 and TRBJ2-5 for the parts outside the CDR3, the full variable domain is DVKVTQSSRYLVKRTGEKVFLECVQDMDHENMFWYRQDPGLGLRLIYFSYDVKMKEKGDIPEGYSVSREKKERFSLILESASTNQTSMYLCASRTGGVRGETQYFGPGTRLLVL.

This rearrangement joins TRBV4-2 to TRBJ1-1, with D tentatively TRBD1 (6 bases). The CDR3 runs 15 residues. Germline assignment: CDR1 LGHNA and CDR2 YNFKEQ. With 1 base removed from V and 0 bases from J, the gap between germline ends came to 9 bases. CDR3 protein: CASSQAEGVNTEAFF. DNA for the CDR3: TGTGCCAGCAGCCAAGCAGAGGGGGTGAACACTGAAGCTTTCTTT.

This chain uses TRBV4-1 with TRBJ2-3, with 14 bases that match TRBD2. CDR1 and CDR2 from the germline V gene are MGHRA and YSYEKL. The CDR3 covers 18 residues. V lost 0 bases to trimming and J lost 6 bases; unmatched junction nucleotides: 8. The CDR3 reads CASSQDLGLAGGEDTQYF. The CDR3 region has the DNA TGCGCCAGCAGCCAAGATCTCGGACTAGCGGGGGGCGAGGATACGCAGTATTTT.

V and J are TRBV6-6 and TRBJ1-2; 12 positions match TRBD1. Germline V gene sequence: CDR1 MNHNY, CDR2 SVGAGI (reference sequence). The J segment lost 7 bases and the V segment lost 5 bases, leaving 5 bases of the junction unmatched. This CDR3 has 14 amino acids. This CDR3 is CASSRDRGRVGYTF. The CDR3 region has the DNA TGTGCCAGCAGTCGGGACAGGGGGCGCGTTGGCTACACCTTC.